The 21 T cell receptor beta chains presented below share a single source sample, sequenced in a study of cytomegalovirus exposure and HLA in healthy donors (dated by TCRdb to about 2017). The library was obtained by the immunoSEQ multiplex PCR assay. For the multiplex PCR, a mixture combining 60 forward primers for TCR Vbeta segments and 13 reverse primers for TCR Jbeta segments was used. The table comes from immuneACCESS by way of TCRdb, which keeps in-frame sequences with V and J called. Part of the clones is missing from these tables; in studies checked, under half for an unresolved V gene and the rest for unknown reasons. In all, the sample holds about 190,000 clones, and around 85% of those were seen once. 1% of the sample is in the top ten clones. Sequencing used PBMCs. These receptors were collected from a boy between 2 and 10 years old in good health and CMV-seronegative.

V usage is TRBV7-6 and J usage is TRBJ1-3; 7 nucleotides match TRBD1. CDR3 length: 16 residues. V was clipped by 5 bases and J by 3 bases; unmatched bases: 10. Germline V gene data show CDR1 as SGHVS and CDR2 as FNYEAQ. CDR3 DNA: TGTGCCAGCAGCGCGCGACAGGGACGGAGTGGAAACACCATATATTTT. Its translation is CASSARQGRSGNTIYF.

The chain is built from TRBV7-6 and TRBJ2-3, with 13 bases identical to TRBD2. The CDR3 runs 18 residues. Germline trimming cut 1 base from V and 0 bases from J; bases unmatched to any gene: 4. Per the germline V gene, CDR1 is SGHVS and CDR2 is FNYEAQ. The CDR3 sequence: CASSLGTSGGPSTDTQYF. CDR3 sequence (DNA): TGTGCCAGCAGCTTAGGGACTAGCGGGGGCCCTAGCACAGATACGCAGTATTTT.

J is TRBJ1-3 and V is TRBV6-6, with 8 bases aligning to TRBD1. This CDR3 contains 13 residues. CDR1 MNHNY and CDR2 SVGAGI come from the germline V gene (reference sequence). Trimming took 7 bases from V and 8 from J; bases not matched to a gene: 7. Here the CDR3 reads CASTADRGDTIYF. CDR3 DNA: TGTGCCAGCACCGCCGACAGGGGAGACACCATATATTTT.

The rearrangement joins TRBV2 to TRBJ2-6; 11 bases are a match to TRBD1. V gave up 7 bases and J gave up 2 bases; unmatched junction bases: 4. CDR3 length: 16 residues. The V gene's germline CDR1 is SNHLY and CDR2 FYNNEI. CDR3 bases: TGTGCCAGCAAGGGACAGGGGGTAGCTGGGGCCAACGTCCTGACTTTC. Amino acid sequence: CASKGQGVAGANVLTF.

The genes are TRBV11-2 and TRBJ1-1; TRBD1 is a possible D gene (6 bases). The CDR3 consists of 15 residues. Germline V gene data show CDR1 as SGHAT and CDR2 as FQNNGV. The V end was cut by 3 bases, the J end by 0 bases, with 11 bases between. This chain's CDR3 is CASSLAGTLNTEAFF. CDR3 sequence (DNA): TGTGCCAGCAGCTTGGCCGGGACATTGAACACTGAAGCTTTCTTT.

The chain is built from TRBV28 and TRBJ2-2; D call uncertain. The CDR3 runs to 12 residues. Looked up from germline, CDR1 is MDHEN and CDR2 is SYDVKM. V lost 4 bases and J lost 9, with 9 bases in between. CDR3 DNA sequence: TGTGCCAGCAGTTCGGGTCTCTGGGAGCTGTTTTTT. It yields the protein CASSSGLWELFF. Variable domain in full (rest from reference TRBV28 and TRBJ2-2): DVKVTQSSRYLVKRTGEKVFLECVQDMDHENMFWYRQDPGLGLRLIYFSYDVKMKEKGDIPEGYSVSREKKERFSLILESASTNQTSMYLCASSSGLWELFFGEGSRLTVL.

The chain carries TRBV27 and TRBJ2-1, with D unresolved. Germline-derived CDR1 and CDR2 are MNHEY and SMNVEV (reference sequence). The CDR3 covers 13 residues. V lost 3 bases and J 3 bases, leaving 6 bases between the germline ends. CDR3 protein: CASSLVSYNEQFF. The DNA of the CDR3 is TGTGCCAGCAGTTTGGTCAGCTACAATGAGCAGTTCTTC.

The CDR3 sequence is CASSLSFVGASGSGEQFF. The CDR3 bases are TGTGCCAGCAGTTTATCTTTTGTAGGGGCTAGCGGCTCTGGTGAGCAGTTCTTC. The chain has TRBV27 and TRBJ2-1; 7 bases agree with TRBD2. The CDR3 sequence is 18 residues long. CDR1 and CDR2 from the germline V gene are MNHEY and SMNVEV (reference sequence). V dropped 0 bases and J dropped 9; count of bases not matched to a gene: 17.

This chain joins TRBV10-1 and TRBJ2-5; 13 nucleotides align to TRBD2. In germline, CDR1 is WNHNN, CDR2 SYGVQD (reference sequence). This CDR3 contains 16 residues. The trim removed 0 bases at V and 4 bases at J, leaving 2 bases unmatched. The CDR3 sequence is CASSESGLAGVETQYF. The CDR3 DNA reads TGCGCCAGCAGTGAGTCTGGACTAGCGGGAGTAGAGACCCAGTACTTC.

The table lists this clone with a few counts. In DNA form, the CDR3 reads TGTGCCAGCAGTAATCGGTTCACTGCCTACAATGAGCAGTTCTTC. Translation gives CASSNRFTAYNEQFF. The chain has TRBV27 and TRBJ2-1; D not resolved. CDR1 and CDR2 (germline): MNHEY, SMNVEV (reference sequence). V was cut by 5 bases and J by 2 bases, with 13 bases left in between. This CDR3 has 15 amino acids.

The chain is built from TRBV5-6 and TRBJ1-2; 7 nucleotides align to TRBD1. Losses at the gene ends were 4 bases for V and 7 bases for J; bases not matched to a gene: 13. Germline V gene lookup returns CDR1 SGHDT and CDR2 YYEEEE. This CDR3 has 15 residues. CDR3: CASSIPDRALSGYTF. CDR3 sequence (DNA): TGTGCCAGCAGCATCCCAGACAGGGCCCTCTCTGGCTACACCTTC.

The V gene is TRBV25-1, the J gene TRBJ1-5; TRBD1 aligns across 8 bases. The CDR3 is 17 residues long. J lost 5 bases, V lost 3 bases, and 12 bases had no gene match. Germline V CDR1 and CDR2: MGHDK, SYGVNS. In nucleotides, the CDR3 is TGTGCCAGCAGTGAGAGACTTACGGACAGGGCGGATCAGCCCCAGCATTTT. It codes for CASSERLTDRADQPQHF.

This chain connects TRBV19 to TRBJ1-2; D ambiguous. Germline V gives CDR1 LNHDA, CDR2 SQIVND (reference sequence). The CDR3 spans 10 residues. Trimming shortened V by 4 bases and J by 6 bases, and 3 bases separated the two germline ends. Here the CDR3 reads CASSSDGYTF. Written as DNA, the CDR3 is TGTGCCAGTAGTAGCGATGGCTACACCTTC.

J is TRBJ2-7 and V is TRBV28; a weak D match, TRBD2 (5 bases). Germline-derived CDR1 and CDR2 are MDHEN and SYDVKM. This CDR3 spans 12 amino acids. V lost 2 bases to trimming and J lost 9 bases, with 11 bases between them. CDR3 nucleotides: TGTGCCAGCAGTTTAGAGCTCCGGGGGCAGTACTTC. Its protein product is CASSLELRGQYF.

This chain links TRBV29-1 with TRBJ1-4; 9 nucleotides line up with TRBD1. CDR3 length equals 13 residues. J gave up 8 bases and V 6 bases, and 7 bases lay outside the gene matches. The germline gives CDR1 SQVTM, CDR2 ANQGSEA. CDR3 sequence reads: CSVNRGLGEKLFF. The CDR3 coding sequence is TGCAGCGTAAACAGGGGGCTGGGGGAAAAACTGTTTTTT.

The gene calls are TRBV27 and TRBJ1-2; 10 nucleotides line up with TRBD1. CDR3 size: 14 residues. Looked up from germline, CDR1 is MNHEY and CDR2 is SMNVEV (reference sequence). Trimming at V came to 7 bases and at J to 5 bases, leaving 7 bases not matched to a gene. The CDR3 bases are TGTGCCAGCAAGTCCCGGGGACAGGGGTATGGCTACACCTTC. Protein sequence: CASKSRGQGYGYTF.

This sequence joins TRBV28 and TRBJ2-1, with TRBD2 identical over 8 bases. The CDR3 spans 16 residues. Germline assignment: CDR1 MDHEN and CDR2 SYDVKM. J lost 2 bases, V lost 5 bases, and 8 bases had no gene match. CDR3 loop: CASSITSGDPYNEQFF. CDR3 bases: TGTGCCAGCAGTATTACTAGCGGAGACCCCTACAATGAGCAGTTCTTC.

The chain carries TRBV15 and TRBJ2-5; 9 positions agree with TRBD2. In germline, CDR1 is LNHNV, CDR2 YYDKDF (reference sequence). The CDR3 loop spans 17 amino acids. Trimming cost V 0 bases and J 5 bases; bases outside gene matches: 10. In nucleotides, the CDR3 is TGTGCCACCAGCAGAGATGTGCGGGAGGGCCTGTGGGAGACCCAGTACTTC. This translates into CATSRDVREGLWETQYF.

This clone was found once. The chain recombines TRBV28 with TRBJ1-2; no firm D call. This CDR3 contains 12 residues. The germline V gene has CDR1 MDHEN and CDR2 SYDVKM. V lost 10 bases, J lost 4 bases, and 13 bases lay in between. CDR3 residues: CAIGSRAYGYTF. CDR3 coding DNA: TGTGCCATAGGGTCGAGGGCCTATGGCTACACCTTC.

This sequence joins TRBV2 and TRBJ2-5, with D possibly TRBD2 on 5 matching bases. Germline V gene sequence: CDR1 SNHLY, CDR2 FYNNEI. The CDR3 totals 11 residues. CDR3 sequence: CAIVDRGEQYF. DNA for the CDR3: TGTGCGATAGTCGACCGGGGAGAGCAGTACTTC.

This clone was found a few times. The chain links TRBV7-9 to TRBJ2-1; 7 nucleotides align to TRBD2. From germline, CDR1 is SEHNR and CDR2 FQNEAQ (reference sequence). This CDR3 region has 14 residues. V trimming: 1 base; J trimming: 4 bases; junction bases outside the gene matches: 1. The DNA of the CDR3 is TGTGCCAGCAGCTTAGGGGGGGGGTACAATGAGCAGTTCTTC. Its protein product is CASSLGGGYNEQFF.